The 23 T cell receptor beta chains below all came from one sample that was sequenced in a study of regulatory T cells in long-lasting Graves disease. Time point described: persistent/refractory GD, antithyroid drugs over 5 years with positive TRAb. After RNA was extracted from PBMCs, the TCR library was made from it. Construction of TCR beta libraries relied on iRepertoire HTBI primers and on Arm-PCR targeting CDR3 regions. TCRdb reprocessed the multiplex PCR reads with MiXCR, giving one entry per CDR3 protein. This table holds about half a million distinct CDR3 sequences, about 20% found once. Sequences were derived from peripheral blood mononuclear cells (PBMCs), sampled when the disease was refractory, from a patient treated with antithyroid drugs. The receptors stem from a female donor with Graves disease.

This clonotype has a count of ten or more. The chain carries TRBV12-3 or TRBV12-4 and TRBJ1-2, with no clear D. Trimming pared 2 bases from V and 3 bases from J, leaving 7 bases between. CDR3 length equals 13 residues. The CDR3 bases are TGTGCCAGCAGTTTAACACGTGACTATGGCTACACCTTC. Translation: CASSLTRDYGYTF.

This clonotype was picked up one time. V and J are TRBV10-3 and TRBJ2-1; unclear D gene. V lost 7 bases, J lost 6 bases, and 13 bases lay in between. CDR3 length: 13 amino acids. Germline V gives CDR1 ENHRY, CDR2 SYGVKD. Written as DNA, the CDR3 is TGTGCCATCAACGCATTGGGATCCAATGAGCAGTTCTTC. It specifies CAINALGSNEQFF.

This clonotype was recorded many times. The rearrangement joins TRBV5-1 to TRBJ2-7; D is ambiguous. The CDR3 spans 13 residues. Germline V gene data show CDR1 as SGHRS and CDR2 as YFSETQ. The germline V and J ends were trimmed by 0 bases and 3 bases, with 7 bases remaining between them. CDR3 nucleotide sequence: TGCGCCAGCAGCTTGGTGCGGAACTACGAGCAGTACTTC. Protein: CASSLVRNYEQYF.

There are a few counts of this clonotype. The chain uses TRBV6-5 and TRBJ1-4; 9 bases align to TRBD1. Germline V gives CDR1 MNHEY, CDR2 SVGAGI. The CDR3 extends over 14 amino acids. V was clipped by 0 bases and J by 11 bases; unmatched bases: 4. The CDR3 protein is CASSYSGTGKKLFF. In DNA, the CDR3 is TGTGCCAGCAGTTACTCCGGGACAGGGAAGAAACTGTTTTTT.

This clonotype showed up many times. The chain links TRBV7-2 to TRBJ2-5; a possible D gene is TRBD2 (7 bases). The CDR3 sequence is 15 residues long. The V end lost 10 bases, the J end lost 4 bases, and 22 bases lay between the germline ends. Germline CDR1 and CDR2: SGHTA and FQGNSA. CDR3 protein: CATGGGREGGETQYF. The DNA of the CDR3 is TGTGCCACCGGGGGCGGGAGAGAGGGCGGAGAGACCCAGTACTTC.

This clonotype was counted only a few times. This chain uses TRBV19 with TRBJ1-3; unclear D gene. The germline V gene encodes CDR1 LNHDA and CDR2 SQIVND (reference sequence). The V and J ends lost 5 bases and 5 bases respectively, with 10 bases between them. The CDR3 is made up of 13 amino acids. The CDR3 spells CASSRIPRNTIYF. The CDR3 DNA is TGTGCCAGTAGTCGCATACCAAGAAACACCATATATTTT.

Comment on this clonotype: The conserved closing phenylalanine or tryptophan is absent in this CDR3, likely reflecting a read error. This chain connects TRBV6-2 or TRBV6-3 to TRBJ2-7, with 10 bases lining up with TRBD1. The germline CDR1 and CDR2 sequences are MNHEY and SVGEGT. V shed 5 bases, J shed 5 bases, and the junction held 3 bases outside the gene matches. The CDR3 totals 13 residues. Here the CDR3 reads CASSPGTGDEQYS. The DNA of the CDR3 is TGTGCCAGCAGTCCCGGGACAGGGGACGAGCAGTACTCC.

The chain joins TRBV7-8 to TRBJ2-2; 16 bases are a match to TRBD2. The V gene's germline CDR1 is SGHVS and CDR2 FQNEAQ. Trimming cost V 2 bases and J 7 bases; bases outside gene matches: 13. This CDR3 is built from 20 residues. The CDR3 protein is CASSLYGTSGRASAGGELFF. CDR3 coding DNA: TGTGCCAGCAGCTTATATGGGACTAGCGGGAGGGCCTCGGCAGGCGGGGAGCTGTTTTTT.

In its sample, this clonotype was seen many times. This chain links TRBV28 with TRBJ1-5; D remains ambiguous. Trimming removed 4 bases at V and 4 bases at J, with 8 bases between. Germline loops: CDR1 MDHEN, CDR2 SYDVKM. CDR3 length equals 13 residues. CDR3 sequence reads: CASSYKANQPQHF. The CDR3 DNA sequence: TGTGCCAGCAGTTATAAAGCGAATCAGCCCCAGCATTTT.

The rearrangement uses TRBV30 and TRBJ1-6; D perhaps matches TRBD1 (6 bases). Germline loops: CDR1 GTSNPN, CDR2 SVGIG (reference sequence). CDR3 length: 14 amino acids. With 5 bases removed from V and 9 bases from J, the gap between germline ends came to 17 bases. The CDR3 DNA sequence: TGTGCCTGGGGGGACACCGTGGGGGGTTCACCCCTCCACTTT. This sequence encodes CAWGDTVGGSPLHF.

Ten or more counts support this clonotype. This chain joins TRBV2 and TRBJ2-3, with D perhaps TRBD2 (6 bases). Trimming took 2 bases from V and 3 from J, leaving 12 bases between them. CDR1 is SNHLY and CDR2 is FYNNEI in the germline V gene. This CDR3 has 15 amino acids. The CDR3 region is CASSESGRRTDTQYF. CDR3 in DNA: TGTGCCAGCAGTGAATCCGGGAGACGGACAGATACGCAGTATTTT.

There are many counts of this clonotype. The chain recombines TRBV28 with TRBJ2-7; D is undetermined. Trimming stripped 2 bases from V and 2 bases from J, with 10 bases between. Looked up from germline, CDR1 is MDHEN and CDR2 is SYDVKM. The CDR3 has 14 amino acids. Here the CDR3 DNA reads TGTGCCAGCAGTTTACGTGGTAGAACCTACGAGCAGTACTTC. It is translated as CASSLRGRTYEQYF. Supplemented by reference TRBV28 and TRBJ2-7, the full variable domain reads DVKVTQSSRYLVKRTGEKVFLECVQDMDHENMFWYRQDPGLGLRLIYFSYDVKMKEKGDIPEGYSVSREKKERFSLILESASTNQTSMYLCASSLRGRTYEQYFGPGTRLTVT.

This clonotype has only one observation. A clone one base away is much larger, so this may be a read error. The chain couples TRBV12-3 or TRBV12-4 to TRBJ1-2; D uncertain. There are 13 residues in the CDR3. The CDR3 is CASSTGPYYGFTF. In DNA, the CDR3 is TGTGCCAGCAGTACGGGCCCGTACTATGGCTTCACCTTC.

There are a few counts of this clonotype. The rearrangement joins TRBV7-2 to TRBJ1-1, with TRBD1 matching over 7 bases. The CDR3 runs 17 residues. CDR1 is SGHTA, CDR2 FQGNSA, per germline. Trimming removed 6 bases from V and 1 base from J; junction bases left unmatched: 14. The CDR3 DNA sequence: TGTGCCAGCAGTAAAAACCGGGACAGCGGGAGGAACACTGAAGCTTTCTTT. Encoded protein: CASSKNRDSGRNTEAFF.

A single count supports this clonotype. J is TRBJ2-7 and V is TRBV7-9; D is unclear. Trimming shortened V by 4 bases and J by 5 bases, and 18 bases separated the two germline ends. The CDR3 is 15 amino acids. Germline CDR1 reads SEHNR; CDR2 reads FQNEAQ (reference sequence). CDR3 DNA sequence: TGTGCCAGCAGCTATTACGGTTCGCTGTCCAACGAGCAGTACTTC. Its translation: CASSYYGSLSNEQYF.

This clonotype was counted at least ten times. This chain joins TRBV27 and TRBJ1-5; D unclear. The germline V and J ends were trimmed by 5 bases and 4 bases, with 12 bases remaining between them. The germline CDR1 and CDR2 sequences are MNHEY and SMNVEV (reference sequence). This CDR3 is built from 14 residues. CDR3 sequence (DNA): TGTGCCAGCAGTGGCCGGCAGACAAATCAGCCCCAGCATTTT. Translated, it gives CASSGRQTNQPQHF.

A few counts support this clonotype. This chain links TRBV5-8 with TRBJ1-1, with a tentative D call TRBD1 (6 bases). The CDR3 totals 14 residues. Germline V CDR1 and CDR2: SGHTS, YDEGEE. V lost 2 bases to trimming and J lost 11 bases, with 19 bases between them. The CDR3 nucleotides are TGTGCCAGCAGCTTCGACCGGGACAAACCTAGGGCTTTCTTT. Translation gives CASSFDRDKPRAFF. Full variable domain (missing parts from reference TRBV5-8 and TRBJ1-1): EAGVTQSPTHLIKTRGQQATLRCSPISGHTSVYWYQQALGLGLQFLLWYDEGEERNRGNFPPRFSGRQFPNYSSELNVNALELEDSALYLCASSFDRDKPRAFFGQGTRLTVV.

The chain is built from TRBV7-9 and TRBJ2-5; 7 nucleotides agree with TRBD1. The CDR3 is made up of 14 amino acids. V shed 5 bases, J shed 5 bases, and the junction held 8 bases outside the gene matches. Germline CDR1 SEHNR, CDR2 FQNEAQ (reference sequence). The CDR3: CASSNPGQPETQYF. The CDR3 coding sequence is TGTGCCAGCAGCAACCCGGGACAGCCGGAGACCCAGTACTTC.

This clonotype was seen at least ten times. The chain joins TRBV3-1 to TRBJ2-7; D gene uncertain. The CDR3 is 11 amino acids. The germline V and J ends were trimmed by 6 bases and 7 bases, with 10 bases remaining between them. Germline CDR1 LGHDT, CDR2 YNNKEL (reference sequence). The CDR3 here is CASRGLREQYF. CDR3 sequence (DNA): TGTGCCAGCAGGGGGTTGCGGGAGCAGTACTTC.

The chain uses TRBV28 and TRBJ2-2; perhaps TRBD1 as D (6 bases). V was cut by 6 bases and J by 5 bases, with 16 bases left in between. CDR3 length: 15 amino acids. Germline CDR1 reads MDHEN; CDR2 reads SYDVKM. The CDR3 loop reads CASSQDHRETGELFF. CDR3 in DNA: TGTGCCAGCAGCCAAGACCACAGGGAAACCGGGGAGCTGTTTTTT.

The chain is built from TRBV6-4 and TRBJ1-1, with D unresolved. Between the trimmed V and J ends, which lost 5 bases and 8 bases, there was a span of 15 bases. Germline CDR1 MRHNA, CDR2 SNTAGT. This CDR3 has 13 amino acids. The DNA for the CDR3 is TGTGCCAGCAGTTCCACGATGGAGGGAGAAGCTTTCTTT. Amino acid sequence: CASSSTMEGEAFF.

This clonotype was recorded many times. This chain uses TRBV20-1 with TRBJ1-1; weak D call: TRBD1 (6 bases). The CDR3 runs 13 residues. The germline V gene has CDR1 DFQATT and CDR2 SNEGSKA (reference sequence). The germline V and J ends were trimmed by 6 bases and 6 bases, with 17 bases remaining between them. The CDR3 DNA sequence: TGCAGTGCCCCGATCTTGTCAGGGGCTGAAGCTTTCTTT. It codes for CSAPILSGAEAFF.

This clonotype was observed many times. V and J are TRBV28 and TRBJ2-7; D might be TRBD2 (5 bases). This CDR3 contains 14 residues. CDR1 and CDR2 from the germline V gene are MDHEN and SYDVKM. Trimming left V 5 bases short and J 6 bases short, with 17 bases between. The chain's CDR3 is CASSKLVNPREQYF. The DNA of the CDR3 is TGTGCCAGCAGTAAACTAGTAAACCCACGCGAGCAGTACTTC.